This T cell receptor (beta chain) was retrieved from a study of monozygotic twins with inflammatory bowel disease. TCRdb derives one entry per CDR3 protein from the 5' RACE reads, leaving out DNA. This table holds fewer than 550,000 distinct CDR3 sequences. Comments on this clonotype: The antigen is not known.

General study results and limits: Distinct T cell subtypes could not be told apart. Immunosuppressive treatments were not uniform, and this may have added variability to patient repertoires.

CDR3 length: 13 residues. CDR1 and CDR2 (germline): DFQATT, SNEGSKA (reference sequence). The V and J genes are TRBV20-1 and TRBJ1-5. Material: blood. The sequence was collected from a human donor with ulcerative colitis or Crohn's disease, or a healthy co-twin of an affected twin (not recorded which). CDR3 sequence reads: CSARLSGDQPQHF.